Below are 25 T cell receptor beta chains sequenced from a single sample in a study of T cells after posttransplantation cyclophosphamide. TCRdb's copy holds only in-frame clones and misses some; the assay was immunoSEQ multiplex PCR. The sample shows about 41,000 clones, no singletons; the ten largest hold approximately 5.9%. Sequencing was carried out using PBMCs. The receptors come from a man under 40 in good health and a related stem cell transplant donor.

This clone was counted at least ten times. The rearrangement links TRBV12-3 or TRBV12-4 to TRBJ2-1, with a weak D call TRBD1 (6 bases). Trimming took off 6 bases at V and 2 bases at J, with 11 bases between the two ends. The CDR3 length is 14 residues. The chain's CDR3 is CASSPRTAYNEQFF. Here the CDR3 DNA reads TGTGCCAGCAGCCCCCGGACAGCCTACAATGAGCAGTTCTTC.

This clone came up many times. The chain employs TRBV5-1 and TRBJ1-2, with a possible D match to TRBD1 (5 bases). V dropped 0 bases and J dropped 8 bases, with 14 bases sitting between them. This CDR3 region has 14 residues. CDR1 and CDR2 (germline): SGHRS, YFSETQ. In nucleotides, the CDR3 is TGCGCCAGCAGCTTGGCTTCAGGGTATGGCGGCTACACCTTC. This codes for CASSLASGYGGYTF.

In this sample, this clone turned up many times. The genes are TRBV2 and TRBJ2-1; TRBD1 might be the D (5 bases). CDR3 length equals 12 residues. Germline V gene lookup returns CDR1 SNHLY and CDR2 FYNNEI. The V end lost 6 bases, the J end lost 4 bases, and 7 bases lay between the germline ends. CDR3 region: CASSGQYNEQFF. CDR3 DNA: TGTGCCAGCAGCGGACAATACAATGAGCAGTTCTTC.

The gene calls are TRBV28 and TRBJ1-6, with 9 bases aligning to TRBD1. CDR3 length: 14 residues. The trim removed 7 bases at V and 6 bases at J, leaving 4 bases unmatched. Germline V CDR1 and CDR2: MDHEN, SYDVKM. The CDR3 DNA sequence: TGTGCCAGCACTAAGGACAGGGGTAATTCACCCCTCCACTTT. This codes for CASTKDRGNSPLHF.

The chain links TRBV24-1 to TRBJ2-7; 13 bases match TRBD2. V gave up 2 bases and J gave up 4 bases; unmatched junction bases: 7. CDR3 length equals 17 residues. Per germline, CDR1 KGHDR and CDR2 SFDVKD. The CDR3 region has the DNA TGTGCCACCAGTGATTCCGGACTAGCGGGGGAGCTTTACGAGCAGTACTTC. Its protein product is CATSDSGLAGELYEQYF.

This clone came up many times. J is TRBJ1-5 and V is TRBV19; 8 bases align to TRBD1. This CDR3 contains 15 residues. Germline CDR1 is LNHDA and CDR2 is SQIVND (reference sequence). The V gene end was trimmed by 5 bases and the J gene end by 3 bases; junction bases not matched to a gene: 6. In nucleotides, the CDR3 is TGTGCCAGTAGTGTCCTGACAGGGGACAATCAGCCCCAGCATTTT. Translation: CASSVLTGDNQPQHF.

This clone appeared many times. The V gene is TRBV6-5, the J gene TRBJ1-6; 11 bases align to TRBD1. Germline CDR1 and CDR2: MNHEY and SVGAGI. The CDR3 is 14 residues long. The junction had 2 bases not matched to a gene; V was cut back by 6 bases and J by 7 bases. The CDR3 spells CASRRTGGNSPLHF. The CDR3 bases are TGTGCCAGCAGGCGGACAGGGGGCAATTCACCCCTCCACTTT.

There are many counts of this clone. This chain joins TRBV6-4 and TRBJ2-1, with 13 bases fitting TRBD2. The germline CDR1 and CDR2 sequences are MRHNA and SNTAGT. V was pared by 2 bases and J by 6 bases, with 4 bases of the junction left unmatched. The CDR3 is 16 residues long. CDR3 nucleotide sequence: TGTGCCAGCAGTGACAGCAGACTAGCGGGAGGCAATGAGCAGTTCTTC. Its protein is CASSDSRLAGGNEQFF.

This clone was detected ten times or more. The chain recombines TRBV27 with TRBJ1-5; D call uncertain. The CDR3 spans 14 residues. The germline V gene encodes CDR1 MNHEY and CDR2 SMNVEV (reference sequence). Trimming removed 4 bases at V and 1 base at J, with 8 bases between. CDR3 in amino acids: CASSYRGSNQPQHF. The CDR3, as DNA: TGTGCCAGCAGTTACAGAGGAAGCAATCAGCCCCAGCATTTT.

This clone was counted at least ten times. The CDR3 coding sequence is TGTGCCAGCAGTTTACTGGCTTGGACTGAAGCTTTCTTT. It encodes CASSLLAWTEAFF. The rearrangement uses TRBV12-3 or TRBV12-4 and TRBJ1-1; no firm D call. Between the trimmed V and J ends, which lost 2 bases and 5 bases, there was a span of 9 bases. The CDR3 has 13 residues.

The sample holds many counts of this clone. This rearrangement joins TRBV9 to TRBJ1-3; 7 bases fit TRBD1. The germline gives CDR1 SGDLS, CDR2 YYNGEE. The CDR3 is made up of 15 amino acids. The V and J ends lost 3 bases and 0 bases, in that order; junction bases with no gene match: 3. The CDR3 DNA follows: TGTGCCAGCAGCGCAGGGACAGTCTCTGGAAACACCATATATTTT. This encodes CASSAGTVSGNTIYF.

This clone was counted many times. The chain employs TRBV5-6 and TRBJ1-2; 7 nucleotides line up with TRBD1. The germline V gene encodes CDR1 SGHDT and CDR2 YYEEEE. This CDR3 has 15 residues. J was trimmed by 2 bases and V by 5 bases; bases with no gene match: 9. The CDR3 DNA reads as TGTGCCAGCAGGCCAGGGGGATTCGGGAACTATGGCTACACCTTC. Its protein is CASRPGGFGNYGYTF.

This clone was seen at least ten times. The V gene is TRBV28, the J gene TRBJ2-5; 10 bases match TRBD1. The V gene end was trimmed by 8 bases and the J gene end by 3 bases; junction bases not matched to a gene: 9. Germline V gene lookup returns CDR1 MDHEN and CDR2 SYDVKM. CDR3 length equals 15 residues. CDR3 amino acids: CASHKGQGFKETQYF. In DNA form, the CDR3 reads TGTGCCAGCCATAAGGGACAGGGGTTCAAAGAGACCCAGTACTTC.

This clone was picked up many times. The V gene is TRBV7-6, the J gene TRBJ1-5, with a weak D call TRBD1 (6 bases). The V gene's germline CDR1 is SGHVS and CDR2 FNYEAQ. CDR3 length equals 14 residues. Trimming pared 1 base from V and 7 bases from J, leaving 11 bases between. The CDR3 DNA follows: TGTGCCAGCAGCTTAGGTTCAGGGGACCAGCCCCAGCATTTT. Translated, it gives CASSLGSGDQPQHF.

This clone showed up many times. The rearrangement links TRBV5-1 to TRBJ2-7; 7 nucleotides match TRBD1. J gave up 4 bases and V 3 bases, and 7 bases lay outside the gene matches. CDR3 length: 14 amino acids. From germline, CDR1 is SGHRS and CDR2 YFSETQ. In DNA, the CDR3 is TGCGCCAGCAGCTCCGGGACAGTCCCTTACGAGCAGTACTTC. It codes for CASSSGTVPYEQYF.

This clone was detected many times. V usage is TRBV12-3 or TRBV12-4 and J usage is TRBJ1-3; D perhaps matches TRBD1 (5 bases). Trimming shortened V by 4 bases and J by 7 bases, and 14 bases separated the two germline ends. The CDR3 has 14 residues. The CDR3 loop is CASSSSSGGNTIYF. The CDR3 bases are TGTGCCAGCAGTTCCTCCTCCGGGGGGAACACCATATATTTT.

This clone appeared many times. In nucleotides, the CDR3 is TGTGCCAGCAGTTTAACTAGAACCTACGAGCAGTACTTC. Encoded protein: CASSLTRTYEQYF. The chain carries TRBV27 and TRBJ2-7, with a tentative D call TRBD2 (5 bases). V was clipped by 2 bases and J by 2 bases, with 7 bases between them. The CDR3 totals 13 residues. CDR1 and CDR2 (germline): MNHEY, SMNVEV (reference sequence).

This clone came up a few times. This specimen includes other DNA sequences encoding the same CDR3. The chain has TRBV6-5 and TRBJ2-3; 11 bases align to TRBD2. Germline CDR1 MNHEY, CDR2 SVGAGI. CDR3 length: 15 amino acids. V lost 6 bases, J lost 0 bases, and 2 bases stayed unmatched. The CDR3 DNA reads TGTGCCAGCAGCCTAGCGGGGGGAAGCACAGATACGCAGTATTTT. It translates to CASSLAGGSTDTQYF.

This clone was counted ten times or more. The chain has TRBV5-4 and TRBJ2-7; tentative D call: TRBD1 (6 bases). V was cut by 0 bases and J by 3 bases, with 16 bases left in between. Germline V gives CDR1 SGHNT, CDR2 YYREEE (reference sequence). There are 16 residues in the CDR3. DNA for the CDR3: TGTGCCAGCAGCTTGGAACCAGGGGTCATCATCTACGAGCAGTACTTC. Protein: CASSLEPGVIIYEQYF.

This clone was observed at least ten times. V gene TRBV6-5 combines with J gene TRBJ2-2; possibly TRBD1 or TRBD2 for D (5 bases each). CDR3 length: 16 amino acids. V shed 2 bases and J shed 7 bases, with 17 bases lying between them. The germline gives CDR1 MNHEY, CDR2 SVGAGI. The CDR3 nucleotides read TGTGCCAGCAGTTACCCTTCAGAGGGGCGCAACGGGGAGCTGTTTTTT. Translation: CASSYPSEGRNGELFF.

This clone appeared many times. The rearrangement joins TRBV15 to TRBJ1-2; 7 bases fit TRBD1. Germline V gene sequence: CDR1 LNHNV, CDR2 YYDKDF (reference sequence). The CDR3 is 13 residues long. After removal of 6 bases from V and 4 bases from J, the junction contained 5 bases not matched to a gene. CDR3 sequence reads: CATRDQGVYGYTF. The CDR3 DNA reads TGTGCCACCAGGGATCAGGGGGTCTATGGCTACACCTTC.

This clone was seen many times. This chain links TRBV6-5 with TRBJ1-6, with TRBD1 as a possible D gene (6 bases). Looked up from germline, CDR1 is MNHEY and CDR2 is SVGAGI. The ends were cut back, 5 bases at V and 4 bases at J, with 12 bases in the middle. The CDR3 has 15 residues. In DNA, the CDR3 is TGTGCCAGCAGTAACCGGGACAAGTATAATTCACCCCTCCACTTT. Amino acids: CASSNRDKYNSPLHF.

There are many counts of this clone. V and J are TRBV10-3 and TRBJ2-5; D unresolved. The V gene's germline CDR1 is ENHRY and CDR2 SYGVKD. The CDR3 extends over 14 amino acids. V was pared by 0 bases and J by 2 bases, with 7 bases between. CDR3 sequence reads: CAISESGKQETQYF. In DNA, the CDR3 is TGTGCCATCAGTGAGTCGGGCAAACAAGAGACCCAGTACTTC.

This clone occurred a few times. The V call is TRBV29-1, the J call TRBJ2-3, with TRBD1 identical over 9 bases. Germline V gene data show CDR1 as SQVTM and CDR2 as ANQGSEA. The V segment lost 4 bases and the J segment 6 bases; nucleotides outside the gene matches: 14. The CDR3 consists of 16 residues. The CDR3 sequence is CSVGSGTGRGADTQYF. The CDR3 coding sequence is TGCAGCGTTGGATCCGGGACAGGGAGAGGTGCGGATACGCAGTATTTT.

This clone was observed at least ten times. V is TRBV12-3 or TRBV12-4 and J is TRBJ1-3, with no clear D. V lost 0 bases, J lost 0 bases, and 3 bases lay in between. The CDR3 length is 14 residues. The CDR3 coding sequence is TGTGCCAGCAGTTTAGCCAGCTCTGGAAACACCATATATTTT. This translates into CASSLASSGNTIYF.